Each of the 30 T cell receptor beta chains below was sequenced from the same sample in a study of spatial heterogeneity in lung cancer. Broader study findings: For expanded intratumoral alpha and beta TCRs, counts tracked tumor mutation counts.

Their specific antigens are unknown. One entry per CDR3 protein, called by TCRdb with MiXCR from the 5' RACE reads. This sample has 7,200 or so distinct CDR3 sequences, with approximately 7% found just once. As for time point: sample taken at primary tumor resection. Sequencing used lung tumor tissue, obtained at surgery. These receptor sequences come from a female donor with early-stage non-small cell lung cancer.

This clonotype was seen at least ten times. Since it is a stray read in a library aimed at alpha chains, this beta chain has a size that is not meaningful. The chain couples TRBV28 to TRBJ1-1; no definite D call. The V end was cut by 10 bases, the J end by 0 bases, with 15 bases between. Germline V gene data show CDR1 as MDHEN and CDR2 as SYDVKM. CDR3 length equals 14 residues. The CDR3: CAISRPRMNTEAFF. The CDR3 region has the DNA TGTGCCATTTCGCGTCCCCGAATGAACACTGAAGCTTTCTTT.

As for this clonotype: The library was built for alpha chains, so this beta chain is an off-target read and its size means little. V usage is TRBV14 and J usage is TRBJ2-2, with unresolved D. The V end was cut by 5 bases, the J end by 4 bases, with 14 bases between. CDR3 size: 15 residues. The germline V gene encodes CDR1 SGHDN and CDR2 FVKESK. Here the CDR3 reads CASSTGSWVTGELFF. The CDR3 DNA follows: TGTGCCAGCAGCACCGGTAGCTGGGTCACCGGGGAGCTGTTTTTT.

This clonotype is medium-sized (0.01 to 0.1%) in the sample. This beta chain represents an off-target read in a library built for alpha chains; its size is of limited meaning. The V call is TRBV6-1, the J call TRBJ2-1, with D maybe TRBD1 (6 bases). V was trimmed by 2 bases and J by 2 bases, leaving 13 bases between them. Germline CDR1 MNHNS, CDR2 SASEGT. The CDR3 extends over 16 amino acids. This CDR3 is CASSEIGGRTYNEQFF. In DNA, the CDR3 is TGTGCCAGCAGTGAAATAGGGGGTCGAACCTACAATGAGCAGTTCTTC.

This clonotype was counted ten times or more. This beta chain was picked up by a library intended for alpha chains and is off target, so its count carries little meaning. V is TRBV2 and J is TRBJ2-2; 9 nucleotides line up with TRBD1. Unmatched junction bases numbered 11, after V lost 7 bases and J lost 5 bases. The CDR3 extends over 16 amino acids. Germline-derived CDR1 and CDR2 are SNHLY and FYNNEI. The CDR3 DNA reads TGTGCCAGCACCCGAGCGGGACAGGGTGGAACCGGGGAGCTGTTTTTT. It yields the protein CASTRAGQGGTGELFF.

In regard to this clonotype: Because this beta chain is a stray read in a library intended to capture alpha chains, its abundance should not be given much weight. The gene calls are TRBV28 and TRBJ1-1; D not resolved. Germline CDR1 and CDR2: MDHEN and SYDVKM. The CDR3 sequence is 13 residues long. Trimming left V 6 bases short and J 1 base short, with 9 bases between. CDR3 bases: TGTGCCAGCAGGAGTTTGGGGAACACTGAAGCTTTCTTT. Translated: CASRSLGNTEAFF. The full variable domain, completed using reference TRBV28 and TRBJ1-1, is DVKVTQSSRYLVKRTGEKVFLECVQDMDHENMFWYRQDPGLGLRLIYFSYDVKMKEKGDIPEGYSVSREKKERFSLILESASTNQTSMYLCASRSLGNTEAFFGQGTRLTVV.

Relative to its sample, this clonotype is medium-sized. Since the library was made to target alpha chains, this beta chain is a stray read and its abundance is not meaningful. The rearrangement links TRBV12-3 or TRBV12-4 to TRBJ1-5; D may be TRBD1 (5 bases). The CDR3 totals 13 residues. V was clipped by 6 bases and J by 0 bases, with 6 bases between them. This chain's CDR3 is CASRGDSNQPQHF. The CDR3 bases are TGTGCCAGCAGGGGGGATAGCAATCAGCCCCAGCATTTT.

Judged by abundance, this clonotype is medium-sized. This beta chain slipped into a library made for alpha chains as a stray read, so its size is not meaningful. V and J are TRBV20-1 and TRBJ1-2, with D possibly being TRBD1 (6 bases). With 0 bases removed from V and 4 bases from J, the gap between germline ends came to 15 bases. Germline CDR1 and CDR2: DFQATT and SNEGSKA (reference sequence). The CDR3 totals 15 residues. CDR3 sequence: CSARDPQGLGYGYTF. The CDR3 DNA reads TGCAGTGCTAGAGATCCTCAGGGGCTCGGCTATGGCTACACCTTC.

This clonotype is medium-sized in the sample. Within a library made for alpha chains, this beta chain is off target, and its count is uninformative. This chain links TRBV7-6 with TRBJ2-1; D unresolved. V was cut by 1 base and J by 10 bases, with 8 bases left in between. The CDR3 runs to 12 residues. Germline V gene data show CDR1 as SGHVS and CDR2 as FNYEAQ. The CDR3 DNA follows: TGTGCCAGCAGCTTAGGACGGATCGAGCAGTTCTTC. It specifies CASSLGRIEQFF.

This clonotype occurred many times. Since it is a stray read in a library aimed at alpha chains, this beta chain has a size that is not meaningful. The DNA of the CDR3 is TGCAGTGCAAGCGGGGGGCGGGTGACCAATGAGCAGTTCTTC. As protein: CSASGGRVTNEQFF. V and J are TRBV20-1 and TRBJ2-1; 9 bases line up with TRBD2. J was trimmed by 6 bases and V by 6 bases; bases with no gene match: 9. The CDR3 runs 14 residues. Germline CDR1 DFQATT, CDR2 SNEGSKA (reference sequence).

The sample holds many counts of this clonotype. A library prepared for alpha chains yielded this beta chain as an off-target read; its size is of little meaning. The genes are TRBV12-3 or TRBV12-4 and TRBJ2-5; D may be TRBD2 (5 bases). V was trimmed by 0 bases and J by 5 bases, leaving 19 bases between them. The CDR3 is made up of 17 amino acids. The DNA of the CDR3 is TGTGCCAGCAGTTTAGCGCCCCGGAAAGAGGGCTTTGAGACCCAGTACTTC. Translated: CASSLAPRKEGFETQYF.

Comment on this clonotype: A library made for alpha chains picked up this beta chain off target, so its size means little. This chain connects TRBV3-1 to TRBJ2-5; D is uncertain. Trimming cost V 2 bases and J 4 bases, with 5 bases left between them. CDR1 is LGHDT, CDR2 YNNKEL, per germline (reference sequence). The CDR3 loop spans 12 amino acids. The CDR3 here is CASSQKGETQYF. The DNA for the CDR3 is TGTGCCAGCAGCCAAAAGGGAGAGACCCAGTACTTC.

This clonotype appeared many times. The size of this beta chain means little, since it is a stray read in a library made for alpha chains. The gene calls are TRBV27 and TRBJ2-7, with TRBD2 matching over 9 bases. J gave up 7 bases and V 6 bases, and 10 bases lay outside the gene matches. This CDR3 is 14 amino acids long. CDR1 is MNHEY, CDR2 SMNVEV, per germline (reference sequence). Written as DNA, the CDR3 is TGTGCCAGCAGCATTAGCGGGAGCCTTAGGGAGCAGTACTTC. Its protein is CASSISGSLREQYF.

This clonotype is categorized as medium-sized. Since the library was made to target alpha chains, this beta chain is a stray read and its abundance is not meaningful. This chain uses TRBV12-3 or TRBV12-4 with TRBJ2-1, with TRBD2 matching over 9 bases. V was clipped by 5 bases and J by 9 bases; unmatched bases: 11. The CDR3 has 15 amino acids. In DNA form, the CDR3 reads TGTGCCAGCAGTCCGATCGGGACTAGCAGTCGTGAGCAGTTCTTC. It yields the protein CASSPIGTSSREQFF.

In its sample, this clonotype was seen a few times. This beta chain lies outside the target of a library built for alpha chains; its clone size means little. The chain carries TRBV30 and TRBJ1-1; no clear D. Trimming left V 3 bases short and J 10 bases short, with 12 bases between. The germline gives CDR1 GTSNPN, CDR2 SVGIG (reference sequence). The CDR3 consists of 11 residues. The CDR3 DNA is TGTGCCTGGAGCCCGGGAAGGCGAGCTTTCTTT. It is translated as CAWSPGRRAFF.

This clonotype was picked up many times. This beta chain is an off-target read within a library intended for alpha chains, so its frequency means little. V usage is TRBV10-3 and J usage is TRBJ1-5; weak D call: TRBD1 (5 bases). Germline V gene lookup returns CDR1 ENHRY and CDR2 SYGVKD. Trimming stripped 7 bases from V and 4 bases from J, with 11 bases between. CDR3 length equals 13 residues. The CDR3 reads CAITSQENQPQHF. The CDR3 region has the DNA TGTGCCATCACATCACAGGAAAATCAGCCCCAGCATTTT.

This clonotype was counted at least ten times. Because the library targeted alpha chains, this beta chain is an off-target read whose size means little. The chain carries TRBV20-1 and TRBJ1-5, with 7 nucleotides matching TRBD1. V lost 0 bases, J lost 6 bases, and 8 bases stayed unmatched. Germline CDR1 and CDR2: DFQATT and SNEGSKA (reference sequence). The CDR3 has 15 residues. CDR3 bases: TGCAGTGCTAGAGATCTGGGAGCAGGGGGTCAGCCCCAGCATTTT. Translated, it gives CSARDLGAGGQPQHF.

In its sample, this clonotype was seen many times. A junction end diverges from the germline sequence, so it may reflect a read error. Within a library made for alpha chains, this beta chain is off target, and its count is uninformative. CDR3 loop: CASRLLSGQPQRF. The CDR3 nucleotides are TGTGCCAGCAGGCTCCTCTCTGGGCAGCCCCAGCGTTTT. This rearrangement joins TRBV12-3 or TRBV12-4 to TRBJ1-5, with unresolved D. The CDR3 is 13 residues long.

This clonotype has at least ten counts. This beta chain is an off-target read within a library intended for alpha chains, so its frequency means little. The gene calls are TRBV27 and TRBJ2-3; D not certain. Germline CDR1 reads MNHEY; CDR2 reads SMNVEV (reference sequence). CDR3 length: 16 amino acids. V shed 5 bases and J shed 0 bases, with 15 bases lying between them. CDR3 region: CASSPNLASSTDTQYF. The CDR3 bases are TGTGCCAGCAGTCCTAATCTGGCCTCTAGCACAGATACGCAGTATTTT.

This clonotype was seen at least ten times. This beta chain represents an off-target read in a library built for alpha chains; its size is of limited meaning. This chain links TRBV9 with TRBJ2-2, with 12 bases aligning to TRBD2. The germline CDR1 and CDR2 sequences are SGDLS and YYNGEE. Trimming took 3 bases from V and 6 from J; bases not matched to a gene: 12. This CDR3 is built from 18 residues. The CDR3, as DNA: TGTGCCAGCAGCGCCCTGGCCGGGACTAGCGGGCGGGCCGGGGAGCTGTTTTTT. This encodes CASSALAGTSGRAGELFF.

This clonotype was observed many times. With the library built for alpha chains, this beta chain is off target and its frequency is not meaningful. The chain carries TRBV7-3 and TRBJ2-7; 9 positions agree with TRBD1. Germline loops: CDR1 SGHTA, CDR2 FQGTGA. The CDR3 extends over 15 amino acids. After removal of 2 bases from V and 5 bases from J, the junction contained 7 bases not matched to a gene. This chain's CDR3 is CASSLWDRENDEQYF. The CDR3 region has the DNA TGTGCCAGCAGCTTATGGGACAGGGAGAACGACGAGCAGTACTTC.

This clonotype is classed as medium-sized. Found in a library prepared for alpha chains, this beta chain is an off-target read, and its abundance has little meaning. The genes are TRBV5-4 and TRBJ2-3; D gene ambiguous. Trimming left V 3 bases short and J 6 bases short, with 14 bases between. Germline V gene lookup returns CDR1 SGHNT and CDR2 YYREEE (reference sequence). The CDR3 length is 14 residues. The CDR3 DNA follows: TGTGCCAGCAGCTCCGCGGCCCTCCGGGATACGCAGTATTTT. Its translation: CASSSAALRDTQYF.

Points on this clonotype: This beta chain lies outside the target of a library built for alpha chains; its clone size means little. V and J are TRBV15 and TRBJ2-1; D may be TRBD1 (7 bases). The CDR3 is 16 amino acids. Germline V gene lookup returns CDR1 LNHNV and CDR2 YYDKDF (reference sequence). Trimming stripped 0 bases from V and 4 bases from J, with 13 bases between. The CDR3 is CATSRDGGTEYNEQFF. The CDR3 DNA follows: TGTGCCACCAGCAGAGATGGAGGGACAGAGTACAATGAGCAGTTCTTC. Drawing the rest from reference TRBV15 and TRBJ2-1, the complete variable domain is DAMVIQNPRYQVTQFGKPVTLSCSQTLNHNVMYWYQQKSSQAPKLLFHYYDKDFNNEADTPDNFQSRRPNTSFCFLDIRSPGLGDTAMYLCATSRDGGTEYNEQFFGPGTRLTVL.

Regarding this clonotype: Because this beta chain is a stray read in a library intended to capture alpha chains, its abundance should not be given much weight. The V call is TRBV28, the J call TRBJ2-5, with TRBD2 as a possible D gene (5 bases). Between the trimmed V and J ends, which lost 5 bases and 1 base, there was a span of 11 bases. The CDR3 spans 14 residues. Germline V CDR1 and CDR2: MDHEN, SYDVKM. In DNA, the CDR3 is TGTGCCAGCAGTCCCGACTACCTCCAAGAGACCCAGTACTTC. It is translated as CASSPDYLQETQYF.

This clonotype ranks as medium-sized (0.01 to 0.1%). This beta chain is off target for a library built for alpha chains, so its abundance means little. The rearrangement uses TRBV5-1 and TRBJ2-5; no definite D call. The CDR3 runs 12 residues. Germline-derived CDR1 and CDR2 are SGHRS and YFSETQ. Trimming removed 5 bases from V and 5 bases from J, with 10 bases in between. CDR3: CASSFQRETQYF. As DNA, the CDR3 is TGCGCCAGCAGTTTTCAAAGGGAGACCCAGTACTTC.

The sample holds many counts of this clonotype. As an off-target read in a library built for alpha chains, this beta chain has a frequency of little significance. V gene TRBV7-3 combines with J gene TRBJ2-5, with D perhaps TRBD1 (6 bases). There are 13 residues in the CDR3. CDR1 is SGHTA and CDR2 is FQGTGA in the germline V gene. The ends were cut back, 3 bases at V and 5 bases at J, with 10 bases in the middle. CDR3: CASSLGARETQYF. In DNA, the CDR3 is TGTGCCAGCAGCTTGGGGGCTCGGGAGACCCAGTACTTC.

For this clonotype: The library was designed around alpha chains, so this beta chain is a stray read whose abundance carries little weight. The gene calls are TRBV12-3 or TRBV12-4 and TRBJ2-5; TRBD1 matches at 7 bases. Trimming took 5 bases from V and 5 from J; bases not matched to a gene: 8. The CDR3 runs 14 residues. The chain's CDR3 is CASSNLDRVETQYF. The CDR3 DNA follows: TGTGCCAGCAGTAATCTCGACAGGGTTGAGACCCAGTACTTC.

In this sample, this clonotype turned up a few times. Since it is a stray read in a library aimed at alpha chains, this beta chain has a size that is not meaningful. V is TRBV9 and J is TRBJ2-1, with 14 bases aligning to TRBD2. The CDR3 runs to 14 residues. Per germline, CDR1 SGDLS and CDR2 YYNGEE. V gave up 7 bases and J gave up 11 bases; unmatched junction bases: 8. The CDR3 reads CASEGTSGSSKQFF. The DNA of the CDR3 is TGTGCCAGCGAAGGGACTAGCGGGAGTTCTAAGCAGTTCTTC.

This clonotype has a count of ten or more. This beta chain is an unintended read in a library built for alpha chains; its size means little. The V and J genes are TRBV12-3 or TRBV12-4 and TRBJ2-5, with D possibly matching TRBD2 (6 bases). Trimming left V 3 bases short and J 5 bases short, with 10 bases between. This CDR3 is 13 amino acids long. The CDR3 DNA follows: TGTGCCAGCAGTTTCGGAGGGAGGGAGACCCAGTACTTC. Its translation is CASSFGGRETQYF.

This clonotype was observed many times. This beta chain is a stray read from a library made for alpha chains; its abundance is not meaningful. CDR3 sequence reads: CASSQDPFSGGNKTF. The CDR3 DNA reads as TGTGCCAGCAGCCAAGATCCATTTAGCGGAGGGAATAAAACCTTC. This chain connects TRBV4-2 to TRBJ1-2; no reliable D call. The CDR3 covers 15 residues. Germline CDR1 reads LGHNA; CDR2 reads YNFKEQ. Trimming took 0 bases from V and 14 from J, leaving 22 bases between them.

This clonotype was observed a few times. This beta chain slipped into a library made for alpha chains as a stray read, so its size is not meaningful. The rearrangement links TRBV19 to TRBJ2-7; D is perhaps TRBD1 or TRBD2 (5 bases each). Per germline, CDR1 LNHDA and CDR2 SQIVND (reference sequence). V was pared by 7 bases and J by 0 bases, with 13 bases between. CDR3 length equals 14 residues. This CDR3 reads CASKAGASSYEQYF. The CDR3 bases are TGTGCCAGTAAAGCCGGGGCGAGCTCCTACGAGCAGTACTTC.